The clone carrying this T cell receptor (beta chain) was recorded a few times. This entry is derived from a study of spatial heterogeneity in lung cancer. As for time point: sample taken at primary tumor resection. Unique molecular identifiers, one per molecule, were present on every TCR cDNA molecule. One entry per CDR3 protein, called by TCRdb with MiXCR from the 5' RACE reads. In the table there are roughly 40,000 distinct CDR3 sequences, approximately 6.3% of which are singletons. This TCR came from a female donor with early-stage non-small cell lung cancer. This specimen was PBMCs, taken at surgery.

In nucleotides, the CDR3 is TGCAGTGCTAGTTTAGCGGGGGCCACCGGGGAGCTGTTTTTT. It specifies CSASLAGATGELFF. The chain joins TRBV20-1 to TRBJ2-2; TRBD2 agrees at 9 bases. The CDR3 has 14 residues. Germline V gives CDR1 DFQATT, CDR2 SNEGSKA (reference sequence). J lost 4 bases, V lost 3 bases, and 3 bases had no gene match.